Described below is a single TCR beta chain sequence and its context. Antigen unknown. The data originate from a study of siplizumab effects on memory and regulatory T cells. General observations from the study: Both greater diversity than memory cells and a major contribution to the alloresponse seemed to characterize naive T cells. Alloreactive sequences traceable to unstimulated CD4+ memory cells declined significantly under siplizumab.

Every sample had roughly 100,000 of its TCR templates assayed. Clones were sequenced by immunoSEQ multiplex PCR, and TCRdb holds only the in-frame ones, with some missing. Of about 120,000 clones listed, less than 95% are singletons. The sample consisted of non-Treg CD4+ T cells sorted from blood. This receptor was taken from a human donor in good health.

CDR3 nucleotide sequence: TGTGCCAGCAGCGTAAATCCAGCGGGGGGCCCGCGCACAGATACGCAGTATTTT. It specifies CASSVNPAGGPRTDTQYF. The chain couples TRBV9 to TRBJ2-3; the match to TRBD2 covers 9 bases. The CDR3 extends over 18 amino acids. Germline values: CDR1 SGDLS, CDR2 YYNGEE. V trimming: 1 base; J trimming: 1 base; junction bases outside the gene matches: 10.